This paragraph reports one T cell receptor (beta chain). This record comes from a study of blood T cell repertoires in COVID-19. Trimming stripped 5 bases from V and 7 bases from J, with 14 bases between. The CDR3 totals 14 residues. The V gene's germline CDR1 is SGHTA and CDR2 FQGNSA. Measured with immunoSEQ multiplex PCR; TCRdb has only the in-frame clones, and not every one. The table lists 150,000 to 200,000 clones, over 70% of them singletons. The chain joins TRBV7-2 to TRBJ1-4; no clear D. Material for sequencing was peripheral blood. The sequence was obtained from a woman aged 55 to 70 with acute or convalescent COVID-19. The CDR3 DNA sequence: TGTGCCAGCAGCCCTGGGCAGCGGCGTGAAAAACTGTTTTTT. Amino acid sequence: CASSPGQRREKLFF.